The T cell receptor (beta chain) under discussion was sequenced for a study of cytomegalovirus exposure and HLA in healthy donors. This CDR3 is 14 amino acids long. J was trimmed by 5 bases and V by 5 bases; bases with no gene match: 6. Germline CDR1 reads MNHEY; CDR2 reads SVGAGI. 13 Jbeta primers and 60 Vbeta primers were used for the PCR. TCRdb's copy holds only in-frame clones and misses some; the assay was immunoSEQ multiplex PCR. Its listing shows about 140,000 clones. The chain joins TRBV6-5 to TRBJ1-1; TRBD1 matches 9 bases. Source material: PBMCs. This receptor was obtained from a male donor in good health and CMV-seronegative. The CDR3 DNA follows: TGTGCCAGCAGTCCCGGACAGGGGACAACTGAAGCTTTCTTT. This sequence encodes CASSPGQGTTEAFF.